This T cell receptor beta chain derives from a study of T cell changes during pregnancy in multiple sclerosis (dated by TCRdb to about 2019). Describing the broader study: The study examined how the T cell repertoire changed over the course of pregnancy in women with multiple sclerosis.

The method behind the library was the immunoSEQ multiplex PCR assay. TCRdb took over this immuneACCESS table, retaining in-frame rearrangements with V and J assigned. Such tables are incomplete; in checked studies, under half of the missing clones stem from an unresolved V gene, and the remainder is unexplained. The sample table shows tens of thousands of clones, and around 90% are seen once. The ten biggest clones cover 1.4% of the sample. As concerns this clone: What this receptor recognizes is not known. Base qualities are missing; no much larger clone stands one base away.

Germline trimming amounts to 5 bases on V and 1 base on J, with 6 as the count of junction bases outside the gene matches. CDR1 and CDR2, per the germline V gene, are SNHLY and FYNNEI. Taken from cysteine to phenylalanine, the CDR3 has 16 residues. Only CDR3 DNA remains: 48 bases, in frame from the first base. The chain joins TRBV2 to TRBJ2-1, and TRBD1 aligns with 9 junction nucleotides. The source is a female donor with multiple sclerosis, enrolled in a pregnancy study. The starting material was peripheral blood, obtained before pregnancy. The DNA sequence is as follows: TGTGCCAGCAGTTCACAGGGGGCGGGTTCCTACAATGAGCAGTTCTTC. Its protein reads: CASSSQGAGSYNEQFF.